This TCR beta chain was profiled in a study of early T cells in non-severe SARS-CoV-2 infection. Study overall: Unsorted whole blood bulk RNA was sequenced, with unpaired chains.

Study conclusions and caveats: Matching with VDJdb favored anti-spike CD8 responses (missing private and CD4 specificities).

Separate cDNA molecules each had unique molecular identifiers attached to them. TCRdb itself ran the 5' RACE reads through MiXCR, one entry per CDR3 protein. The table shows about 77,000 distinct CDR3 sequences, with about a sixth occurring only once. The table lists this clonotype with a few counts. Its antigen is not known. This CDR3 region has 14 residues. The germline gives CDR1 SQVTM, CDR2 ANQGSEA. The ends lost 4 bases at V and 1 base at J; junction bases unmatched: 6. The chain carries TRBV29-1 and TRBJ1-1; 7 positions match TRBD1. This TCR derives from an adult who was a healthcare worker with PCR-confirmed SARS-CoV-2 infection or an uninfected control (not recorded which). Sequenced sample: whole blood. CDR3 bases: TGCAGCGTTGCCCAGACAGGGACGAACACTGAAGCTTTCTTT. It translates to CSVAQTGTNTEAFF. The whole variable domain, filled in from reference TRBV29-1 and TRBJ1-1, reads SAVISQKPSRDICQRGTSLTIQCQVDSQVTMMFWYRQQPGQSLTLIATANQGSEATYESGFVIDKFPISRPNLTFSTLTVSNMSPEDSSIYLCSVAQTGTNTEAFFGQGTRLTVV.